Shown below are 9 T cell receptor beta chains from a single sample sequenced in a study of identical twins listed by TCRdb under 2016. The library relied on 5' RACE. The sample was run on an Illumina HiSeq 2000. Through fastp at Q25 and MiXCR, TCRdb rebuilt clones from the public reads, retaining in-frame beta chains. Identical CDR3 proteins give one entry, which carries the most common genes and DNA. Counted in this sample were roughly 630,000 distinct CDR3 sequences; about 7.1% of them appeared once. Roughly 1.6% of the sample belongs to the ten largest clones. A further study also used this sample, focusing on yellow fever vaccine responses in identical twins.

Sequencing used PBMCs. These receptors were collected from a woman aged 18 to 35 in good health.

The table lists this clonotype with many counts. This chain uses TRBV19 with TRBJ2-1; D gene uncertain. The CDR3 contains 13 residues. CDR1 LNHDA and CDR2 SQIVND come from the germline V gene (reference sequence). V gave up 3 bases and J gave up 6 bases, with 9 bases separating them. CDR3 in amino acids: CASSISGSNEQFF. In DNA, the CDR3 is TGTGCCAGTAGTATCTCTGGGTCCAATGAGCAGTTCTTC.

This clonotype was observed a handful of times. This sequence joins TRBV5-1 and TRBJ2-1; perhaps TRBD1 as D (5 bases). CDR3 length: 15 residues. Trimming took off 4 bases at V and 7 bases at J, with 18 bases between the two ends. From germline, CDR1 is SGHRS and CDR2 YFSETQ. CDR3 region: CASSPSGFQPNEQFF. The CDR3 DNA reads as TGCGCCAGCAGCCCTTCAGGGTTCCAACCTAATGAGCAGTTCTTC. The full variable domain, its missing parts supplied by reference TRBV5-1 and TRBJ2-1, is KAGVTQTPRYLIKTRGQQVTLSCSPISGHRSVSWYQQTPGQGLQFLFEYFSETQRNKGNFPGRFSGRQFSNSRSEMNVSTLELGDSALYLCASSPSGFQPNEQFFGPGTRLTVL.

This clonotype was seen ten or more times. The chain links TRBV5-1 to TRBJ1-3, with D unresolved. The CDR3 contains 15 residues. Germline CDR1 and CDR2: SGHRS and YFSETQ. Between the trimmed V and J ends, which lost 0 bases and 4 bases, there was a span of 11 bases. For the CDR3, the DNA is TGCGCCAGCAGCTTGGTGGGGAAGGGAGGAAACACCATATATTTT. Its protein product is CASSLVGKGGNTIYF.

This clonotype was recorded a few times. The chain uses TRBV12-3 or TRBV12-4 and TRBJ2-3, with D unresolved. Trimming took 1 base from V and 6 from J, leaving 11 bases between them. This CDR3 is 14 amino acids long. The CDR3 is CASSLGSLYDTQYF. In DNA, the CDR3 is TGTGCCAGCAGTTTAGGGTCCTTATACGATACGCAGTATTTT.

V and J are TRBV5-5 and TRBJ1-5, with TRBD1 matching 9 bases. The CDR3 is 14 residues long. With 4 bases clipped from V and 5 bases from J, the junction kept 4 bases outside the gene matches. The germline V gene encodes CDR1 SGHKS and CDR2 YYEKEE (reference sequence). Here the CDR3 DNA reads TGTGCCAGCAGCGCCGGACAGGGGCATCAGCCCCAGCATTTT. Protein: CASSAGQGHQPQHF.

In its sample, this clonotype was seen many times. This rearrangement joins TRBV12-3 or TRBV12-4 to TRBJ1-1, with 9 positions matching TRBD1. V trimming: 6 bases; J trimming: 5 bases; junction bases outside the gene matches: 7. The CDR3 spans 14 residues. DNA of the CDR3: TGTGCCAGCAGCCCAGGACAGGGGAGAACTGAAGCTTTCTTT. It codes for CASSPGQGRTEAFF.

This clonotype has at least ten counts. The chain is built from TRBV3-1 and TRBJ1-4; 11 bases align to TRBD1. There are 13 residues in the CDR3. Germline V gene lookup returns CDR1 LGHDT and CDR2 YNNKEL (reference sequence). V lost 6 bases and J lost 10; bases outside the gene matches: 4. The CDR3 region is CASSAGTGGKLFF. The CDR3 nucleotides read TGTGCCAGCAGTGCCGGGACAGGGGGAAAACTGTTTTTT.

This clonotype was seen ten or more times. The rearrangement uses TRBV5-5 and TRBJ1-1; 9 bases are a match to TRBD1. From germline, CDR1 is SGHKS and CDR2 YYEKEE (reference sequence). This CDR3 has 17 residues. V lost 3 bases and J lost 1; bases outside the gene matches: 10. This chain's CDR3 is CASSYPADRGKNTEAFF. Here the CDR3 DNA reads TGTGCCAGCAGCTACCCGGCGGACAGGGGAAAGAACACTGAAGCTTTCTTT.

This clonotype was observed a few times. The chain is built from TRBV29-1 and TRBJ2-5; 12 nucleotides match TRBD2. After removal of 7 bases from V and 1 base from J, the junction contained 4 bases not matched to a gene. This CDR3 has 14 residues. Germline CDR1 reads SQVTM; CDR2 reads ANQGSEA. CDR3 region: CSAGLAGPQETQYF. In DNA form, the CDR3 reads TGCAGCGCTGGACTAGCGGGGCCCCAAGAGACCCAGTACTTC.